This T cell receptor beta chain was identified in a study of T cells after yellow fever vaccination. This clonotype has at least ten counts. TCRdb re-derived calls from the 5' RACE reads in MiXCR, one entry per CDR3 protein. The data hold 20,000 to 25,000 distinct CDR3 sequences, with 3% to 4% observed a single time. The trim removed 0 bases at V and 3 bases at J, leaving 2 bases unmatched. Germline lookup yields CDR1 SGHRS and CDR2 YFSETQ. This CDR3 spans 14 amino acids. This chain links TRBV5-1 with TRBJ2-5; 7 nucleotides line up with TRBD2. The source is a man aged 18-30 years who received the YFV17D yellow fever vaccine. The starting material was PBMCs, either bulk or a sorted T-cell subset (CD4+, CD8+, memory, or dextramer-sorted; not recorded which), obtained roughly 45 days after the first yellow fever vaccination. CDR3 DNA sequence: TGCGCCAGCAGCTTGGAGAGCGGGGAAGAGACCCAGTACTTC. The encoded protein is CASSLESGEETQYF.